The clone carrying this T cell receptor beta chain has more than one count but fewer than ten. Its antigen is as yet unknown. This CDR3 is 15 amino acids long. CDR1 and CDR2 (germline): SGDLS, YYNGEE. Trimming cost V 4 bases and J 1 base, with 14 bases left between them. The libraries were made with immunoSEQ version 4 in survey mode. Here immunoSEQ multiplex PCR was the method, and the copy in TCRdb shows in-frame clones only, minus some. The sample includes tens of thousands of clones, roughly 75% of them seen just once. These data originate in a study of persistence of HIV-infected CD4 T cells. Overall study results and limits: Bulk TCR data could not be restricted to HIV-1-infected CMV-responding cells.

Overlapping HIV-1 Gag 15-mer peptides at 0.8 to 1 ug per peptide per mL were used. Memory cells lacking CD40L and CD69 with high CD45RO were sorted. These HIV-1-infected adults initiated suppressive ART in chronic infection. The chain combines TRBV9 with TRBJ1-1, with D maybe TRBD1 (5 bases). This sequence was found in an adult man with HIV who was CMV-seropositive. The sequences come from CD4+ T cells sorted from PBMCs after approximately 20-hour stimulation, collected from a patient who received antiretroviral therapy. This CDR3 is CASSLTPGGNTEAFF. The CDR3 coding sequence is TGTGCCAGCAGCTTAACTCCGGGGGGGAACACTGAAGCTTTCTTT.